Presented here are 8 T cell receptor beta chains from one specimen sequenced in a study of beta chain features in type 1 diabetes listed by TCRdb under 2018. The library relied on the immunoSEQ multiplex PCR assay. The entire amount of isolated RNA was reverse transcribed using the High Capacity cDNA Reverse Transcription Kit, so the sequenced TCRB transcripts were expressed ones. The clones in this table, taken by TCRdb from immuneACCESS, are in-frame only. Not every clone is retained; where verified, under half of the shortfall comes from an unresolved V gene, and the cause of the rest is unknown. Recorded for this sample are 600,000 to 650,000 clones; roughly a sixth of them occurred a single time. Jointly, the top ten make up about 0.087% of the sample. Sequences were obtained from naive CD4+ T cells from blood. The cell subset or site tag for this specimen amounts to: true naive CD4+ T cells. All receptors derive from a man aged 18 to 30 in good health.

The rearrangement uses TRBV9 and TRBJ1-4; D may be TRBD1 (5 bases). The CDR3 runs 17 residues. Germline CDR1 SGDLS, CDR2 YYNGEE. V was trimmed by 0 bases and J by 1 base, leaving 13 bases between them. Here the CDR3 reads CASSVGLRVETNEKLFF. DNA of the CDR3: TGTGCCAGCAGCGTAGGACTCAGGGTGGAAACTAATGAAAAACTGTTTTTT.

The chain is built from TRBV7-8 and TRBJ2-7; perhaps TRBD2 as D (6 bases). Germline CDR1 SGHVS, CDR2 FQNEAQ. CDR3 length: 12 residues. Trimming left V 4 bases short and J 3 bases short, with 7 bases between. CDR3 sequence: CASSSDYYEQYF. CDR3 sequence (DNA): TGTGCCAGCAGCTCGGACTACTACGAGCAGTACTTC.

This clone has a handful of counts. The DNA of the CDR3 is TGTGCCAGCAGCTTACAGGCCATGAACACTGAAGCTTTCTTT. Translated, it gives CASSLQAMNTEAFF. This chain connects TRBV7-9 to TRBJ1-1, with D hard to call. The CDR3 covers 14 residues. Trimming pared 2 bases from V and 0 bases from J, leaving 7 bases between. Germline-derived CDR1 and CDR2 are SEHNR and FQNEAQ (reference sequence).

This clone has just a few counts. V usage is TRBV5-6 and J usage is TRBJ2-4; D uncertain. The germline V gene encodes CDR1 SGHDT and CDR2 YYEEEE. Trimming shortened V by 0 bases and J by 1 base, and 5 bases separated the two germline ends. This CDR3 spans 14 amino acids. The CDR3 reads CASSLEGAKNIQYF. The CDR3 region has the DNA TGTGCCAGCAGCTTGGAAGGTGCCAAAAACATTCAGTACTTC.

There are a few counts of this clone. DNA for the CDR3: TGTGCCAGCACAGACGGCCAGATAAGAGGCTACACCTTC. Protein: CASTDGQIRGYTF. The rearrangement joins TRBV28 to TRBJ1-2; no definite D call. Trimming removed 7 bases at V and 8 bases at J, with 17 bases between. The germline CDR1 and CDR2 sequences are MDHEN and SYDVKM. The CDR3 is made up of 13 amino acids.

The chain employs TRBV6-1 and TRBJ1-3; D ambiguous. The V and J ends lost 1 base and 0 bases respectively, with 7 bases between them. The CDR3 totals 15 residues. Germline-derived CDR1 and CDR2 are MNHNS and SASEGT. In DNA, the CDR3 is TGTGCCAGCAGTGAAGGCGGATTCTCTGGAAACACCATATATTTT. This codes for CASSEGGFSGNTIYF.

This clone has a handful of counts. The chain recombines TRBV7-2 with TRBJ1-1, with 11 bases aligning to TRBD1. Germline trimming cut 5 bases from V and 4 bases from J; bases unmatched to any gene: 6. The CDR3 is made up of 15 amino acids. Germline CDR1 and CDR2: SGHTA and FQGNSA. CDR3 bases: TGTGCCAGCAGCAACCGGGACAGGGGGACCACTGAAGCTTTCTTT. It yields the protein CASSNRDRGTTEAFF.

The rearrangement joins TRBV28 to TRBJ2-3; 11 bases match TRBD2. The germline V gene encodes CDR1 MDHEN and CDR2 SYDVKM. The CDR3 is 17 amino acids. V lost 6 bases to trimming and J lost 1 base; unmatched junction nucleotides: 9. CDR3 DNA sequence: TGTGCCAGCAGGCTCCTTACTAGCGGGGGCCGCACAGATACGCAGTATTTT. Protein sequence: CASRLLTSGGRTDTQYF.